The sequence of this T cell receptor beta chain was determined in a study of T cell responses to AZD1222 COVID-19 vaccine. V shed 5 bases and J shed 2 bases, with 15 bases lying between them. The CDR3 loop spans 15 amino acids. Per germline, CDR1 MNHEY and CDR2 SMNVEV (reference sequence). The study's findings and limits: Every sample of the repertoires postdated the peak T cell response. Most donors were white British and more were female, and clonal diversity was possibly underestimated.

As to this clone: Its antigen is undetermined.

Profiling relied on immunoSEQ multiplex PCR, and the TCRdb table lists in-frame clones only, not all of them. The data show about 150,000 clones, about 90% seen once. The chain is built from TRBV27 and TRBJ2-5, with D maybe TRBD2 (6 bases). The source of this sequence is an adult in good health. The sequencing here drew on peripheral blood, taken on day 0 of AZD1222 vaccination. This chain's CDR3 is CASSLLAEFQETQYF. CDR3 in DNA: TGTGCCAGCAGTCTGTTAGCGGAATTTCAAGAGACCCAGTACTTC.